Below are 20 T cell receptor beta chains sequenced from a single sample in a study of molecular identifiers for immune sequencing clone quantification. Each CDR3 protein is one row after TCRdb ran MiXCR on the PCR reads. The sample consists of approximately 500,000 distinct CDR3 sequences, about a fifth of them appearing once. The material sequenced was naive CD8+ T cells from blood, with Jurkat cell RNA spiked in. Subset specified: FACS-sorted CD8+CD4-CCR7+CD45RA+ naive T cells. These receptors all come from a human donor in good health. Some libraries in this study had Jurkat cell RNA spiked in.

This clonotype was counted many times. The CDR3 DNA follows: TGCAGTGCTAGTGTAAACACTGAAGCTTTCTTT. Its translation is CSASVNTEAFF. The chain joins TRBV20-1 to TRBJ1-1; D is uncertain. Per the germline V gene, CDR1 is DFQATT and CDR2 is SNEGSKA (reference sequence). Between the trimmed V and J ends, which lost 3 bases and 2 bases, there was a span of 4 bases. This CDR3 contains 11 residues.

The chain joins TRBV13 to TRBJ2-5, with 14 bases matching TRBD2. Germline V CDR1 and CDR2: PRHDT, FYEKMQ (reference sequence). With 1 base clipped from V and 4 bases from J, the junction kept 5 bases outside the gene matches. CDR3 length: 17 amino acids. The CDR3 is CASSLEGGLAGAETQYF. CDR3 coding DNA: TGTGCCAGCAGCTTAGAGGGGGGACTAGCGGGAGCAGAGACCCAGTACTTC.

The rearrangement joins TRBV28 to TRBJ2-5; TRBD2 matches at 10 bases. The germline gives CDR1 MDHEN, CDR2 SYDVKM. The ends lost 2 bases at V and 5 bases at J; junction bases unmatched: 5. The CDR3 extends over 15 amino acids. The CDR3 nucleotides read TGTGCCAGCAGTTTACCGAAGACTAGCGGGGAGACCCAGTACTTC. Translation: CASSLPKTSGETQYF.

In its sample, this clonotype was seen many times. This sequence joins TRBV12-3 or TRBV12-4 and TRBJ1-1; tentative D call: TRBD1 (5 bases). The CDR3 length is 16 residues. Trimming cost V 5 bases and J 1 base, with 17 bases left between them. The DNA of the CDR3 is TGTGCCAGCAGTCCGTATCCGGGACGGGAGAACACTGAAGCTTTCTTT. It specifies CASSPYPGRENTEAFF.

The chain employs TRBV6-5 and TRBJ2-5, with 13 bases that match TRBD2. J gave up 2 bases and V 5 bases, and 14 bases lay outside the gene matches. CDR1 and CDR2 (germline): MNHEY, SVGAGI. The CDR3 spans 19 residues. The CDR3 reads CASSRGTSGIPTSQETQYF. CDR3 nucleotides: TGTGCCAGCAGTCGCGGGACTAGCGGGATCCCCACCTCACAAGAGACCCAGTACTTC.

This clonotype was seen only a few times. This chain joins TRBV6-6 and TRBJ2-3, with 7 bases that match TRBD2. V lost 9 bases, J lost 6 bases, and 6 bases stayed unmatched. Germline V gene sequence: CDR1 MNHNY, CDR2 SVGAGI (reference sequence). This CDR3 is 12 amino acids long. The DNA of the CDR3 is TGTGCCAGTACTGGGGGAGGGGATACGCAGTATTTT. This sequence encodes CASTGGGDTQYF.

This clonotype appeared a few times. The rearrangement uses TRBV27 and TRBJ1-5; D perhaps matches TRBD1 (5 bases). The CDR3 covers 16 residues. Deletions cut 3 bases from V and 0 bases from J, with 12 bases between. Germline assignment: CDR1 MNHEY and CDR2 SMNVEV (reference sequence). The CDR3 here is CASSLRGEVSNQPQHF. The CDR3 DNA reads TGTGCCAGCAGTTTGAGGGGCGAAGTTAGCAATCAGCCCCAGCATTTT.

This clonotype was observed many times. This chain uses TRBV7-8 with TRBJ2-3; 10 nucleotides line up with TRBD1. This CDR3 region has 17 residues. Trimming at V came to 4 bases and at J to 0 bases, leaving 7 bases not matched to a gene. Germline assignment: CDR1 SGHVS and CDR2 FQNEAQ. CDR3 residues: CASSSGQGIYSTDTQYF. DNA for the CDR3: TGTGCCAGCAGCTCGGGACAGGGGATCTATAGCACAGATACGCAGTATTTT.

V and J are TRBV27 and TRBJ2-7; the D gene is possibly TRBD1 (5 bases). V lost 5 bases and J lost 4, with 15 bases in between. CDR1 MNHEY and CDR2 SMNVEV come from the germline V gene (reference sequence). The CDR3 length is 14 residues. This CDR3 is CASSPLDNRYEQYF. In nucleotides, the CDR3 is TGTGCCAGCAGTCCCCTGGACAATCGATACGAGCAGTACTTC.

This clonotype has only a few counts. The rearrangement uses TRBV19 and TRBJ1-1; possibly TRBD1 for D (5 bases). In germline, CDR1 is LNHDA, CDR2 SQIVND (reference sequence). CDR3 length: 13 amino acids. The V and J ends lost 7 bases and 8 bases respectively, with 17 bases between them. The CDR3 nucleotides are TGTGCCAGTACCCAGAGCGGGGGGTCGGAAGCTTTCTTT. Translating it yields CASTQSGGSEAFF.

The J gene is TRBJ2-1, the V gene TRBV12-3 or TRBV12-4; TRBD2 matches at 13 bases. The CDR3 consists of 16 residues. V lost 3 bases to trimming and J lost 9 bases; unmatched junction nucleotides: 8. The DNA for the CDR3 is TGTGCCAGCAGTTTTCAACTAGCGGGGGGGCTGGGTGAGCAGTTCTTC. Its protein is CASSFQLAGGLGEQFF.

This clonotype showed up just a few times. The V and J genes are TRBV6-2 or TRBV6-3 and TRBJ1-1; D remains ambiguous. The germline CDR1 and CDR2 sequences are MNHEY and SVGEGT. V gave up 6 bases and J gave up 5 bases, with 13 bases separating them. The CDR3 is 13 amino acids. This CDR3 is CASRSGRRTEAFF. DNA for the CDR3: TGTGCCAGCAGAAGCGGGCGGCGAACTGAAGCTTTCTTT.

In this sample, this clonotype turned up many times. This rearrangement joins TRBV7-9 to TRBJ2-3; the match to TRBD2 covers 7 bases. This CDR3 is built from 14 residues. The V and J ends lost 4 bases and 6 bases, in that order; junction bases with no gene match: 7. CDR1 and CDR2 from the germline V gene are SEHNR and FQNEAQ (reference sequence). In nucleotides, the CDR3 is TGTGCCAGCAGCTCAGCGACTAGCTCCGATACGCAGTATTTT. Residues: CASSSATSSDTQYF.

This clonotype was seen more than once but under ten times. This chain links TRBV12-3 or TRBV12-4 with TRBJ2-2; D gene ambiguous. This CDR3 has 12 residues. V shed 5 bases and J shed 8 bases, with 9 bases lying between them. The CDR3 loop is CASSHNLGELFF. The CDR3 region has the DNA TGTGCCAGCAGTCACAACCTGGGGGAGCTGTTTTTT.

At least ten counts were recorded for this clonotype. The rearrangement joins TRBV4-3 to TRBJ2-3; D ambiguous. Germline CDR1 and CDR2: LGHNA and YSLEER. V lost 0 bases to trimming and J lost 2 bases, with 9 bases between them. This CDR3 is 15 amino acids long. CDR3 DNA: TGCGCCAGCAGCCAAGATACATCTTACACAGATACGCAGTATTTT. Protein: CASSQDTSYTDTQYF.

This clonotype occurred many times. This chain uses TRBV5-8 with TRBJ1-2, with a possible D match to TRBD1 (5 bases). The V and J ends lost 3 bases and 5 bases respectively, with 11 bases between them. The CDR3 runs to 13 residues. Per the germline V gene, CDR1 is SGHTS and CDR2 is YDEGEE. The CDR3 region has the DNA TGTGCCAGCAGCTCCGGGACGGTATATGGCTACACCTTC. Its translation is CASSSGTVYGYTF.

This clonotype was observed many times. This rearrangement joins TRBV4-3 to TRBJ2-3; 7 bases line up with TRBD1. Trimming took 3 bases from V and 2 from J; bases not matched to a gene: 5. Germline lookup yields CDR1 LGHNA and CDR2 YSLEER. The CDR3 length is 15 residues. CDR3 DNA: TGCGCCAGCAGCCAGGACAGGCGGGCCACAGATACGCAGTATTTT. It is translated as CASSQDRRATDTQYF.

Many counts were recorded for this clonotype. The V and J genes are TRBV6-5 and TRBJ2-7; TRBD2 might be the D (6 bases). Germline V lookup: CDR1 MNHEY, CDR2 SVGAGI. The V end lost 2 bases, the J end lost 5 bases, and 10 bases lay between the germline ends. The CDR3 has 13 residues. The CDR3 is CASSYPPGDEQYF. In nucleotides, the CDR3 is TGTGCCAGCAGTTACCCGCCGGGGGACGAGCAGTACTTC.

DNA of the CDR3: TGTGCCAGCAGCCTCGGGCCAGTCGGCGAGCAGTACTTC. It yields the protein CASSLGPVGEQYF. The rearrangement uses TRBV7-2 and TRBJ2-7; D remains unclear. CDR1 is SGHTA and CDR2 is FQGNSA in the germline V gene. The CDR3 has 13 amino acids. Deletions cut 5 bases from V and 6 bases from J, with 14 bases between.

A remark on this clonotype: A much larger clone is a single base away; this may be a read error. This chain links TRBV10-2 with TRBJ1-1; no reliable D call. V was pared by 6 bases and J by 4 bases, with 15 bases between. The CDR3 runs 14 residues. The germline CDR1 and CDR2 sequences are WSHSY and SAAADI. CDR3 coding DNA: TGCGCCAGCAGCGTACGTGGTTCGAGCACTGAAGCTTTCTTT. Translating it yields CASSVRGSSTEAFF.